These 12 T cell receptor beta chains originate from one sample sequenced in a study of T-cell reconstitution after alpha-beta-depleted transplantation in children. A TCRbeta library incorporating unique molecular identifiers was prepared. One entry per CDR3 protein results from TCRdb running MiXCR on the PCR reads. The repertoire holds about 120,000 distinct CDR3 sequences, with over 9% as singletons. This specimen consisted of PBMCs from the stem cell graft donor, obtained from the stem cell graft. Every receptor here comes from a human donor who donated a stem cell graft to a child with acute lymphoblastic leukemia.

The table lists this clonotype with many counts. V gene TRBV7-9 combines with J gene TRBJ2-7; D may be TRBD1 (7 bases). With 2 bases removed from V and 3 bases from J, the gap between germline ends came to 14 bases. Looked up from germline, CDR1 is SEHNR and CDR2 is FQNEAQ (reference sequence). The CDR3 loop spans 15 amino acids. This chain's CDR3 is CASSLRPRGVYEQYF. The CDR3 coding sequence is TGTGCCAGCAGCTTACGCCCCAGGGGGGTCTACGAGCAGTACTTC.

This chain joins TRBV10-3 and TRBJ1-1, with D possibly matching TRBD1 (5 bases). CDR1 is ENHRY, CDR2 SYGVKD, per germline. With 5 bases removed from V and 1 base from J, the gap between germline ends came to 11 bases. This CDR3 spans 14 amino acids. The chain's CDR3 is CAISQIDRNTEAFF. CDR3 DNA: TGTGCCATCAGTCAGATTGACAGGAACACTGAAGCTTTCTTT.

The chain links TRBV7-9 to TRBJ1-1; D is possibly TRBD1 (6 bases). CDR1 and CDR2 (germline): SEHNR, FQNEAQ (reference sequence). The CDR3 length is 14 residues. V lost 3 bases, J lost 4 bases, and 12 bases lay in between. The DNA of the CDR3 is TGTGCCAGCAGCTTGGGGGGCTCGGGCACTGAAGCTTTCTTT. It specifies CASSLGGSGTEAFF.

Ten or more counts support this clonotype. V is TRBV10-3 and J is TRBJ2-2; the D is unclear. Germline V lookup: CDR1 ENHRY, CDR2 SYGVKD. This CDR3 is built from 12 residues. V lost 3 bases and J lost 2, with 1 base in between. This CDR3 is CAISDNTGELFF. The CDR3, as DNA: TGTGCCATCAGTGACAACACCGGGGAGCTGTTTTTT.

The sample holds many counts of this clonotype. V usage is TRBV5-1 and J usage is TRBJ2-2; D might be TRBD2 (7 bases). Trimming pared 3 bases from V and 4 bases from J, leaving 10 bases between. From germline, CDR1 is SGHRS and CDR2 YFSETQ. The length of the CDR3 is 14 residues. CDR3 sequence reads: CASSSGGPTGELFF. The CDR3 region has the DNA TGCGCCAGCAGCTCGGGGGGCCCCACCGGGGAGCTGTTTTTT.

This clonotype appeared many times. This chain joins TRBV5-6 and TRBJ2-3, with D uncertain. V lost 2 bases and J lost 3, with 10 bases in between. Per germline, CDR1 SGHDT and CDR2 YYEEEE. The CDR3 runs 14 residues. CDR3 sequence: CASSFLYETDTQYF. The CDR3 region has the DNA TGTGCCAGCAGCTTTTTGTACGAGACAGATACGCAGTATTTT.

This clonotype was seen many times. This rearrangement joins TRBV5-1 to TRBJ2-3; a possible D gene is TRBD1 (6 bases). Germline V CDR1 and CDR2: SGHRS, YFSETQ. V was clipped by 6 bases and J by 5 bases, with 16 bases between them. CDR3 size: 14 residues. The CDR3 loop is CASTVNARGDTQYF. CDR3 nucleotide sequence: TGCGCCAGCACCGTGAACGCCAGGGGAGATACGCAGTATTTT.

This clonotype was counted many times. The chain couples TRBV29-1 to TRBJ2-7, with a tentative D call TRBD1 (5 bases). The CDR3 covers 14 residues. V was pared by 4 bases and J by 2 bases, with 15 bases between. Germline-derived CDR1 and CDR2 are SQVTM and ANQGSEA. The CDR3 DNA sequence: TGCAGCGTTGGACCGACAGAAGATGCCTACGAGCAGTACTTC. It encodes CSVGPTEDAYEQYF.

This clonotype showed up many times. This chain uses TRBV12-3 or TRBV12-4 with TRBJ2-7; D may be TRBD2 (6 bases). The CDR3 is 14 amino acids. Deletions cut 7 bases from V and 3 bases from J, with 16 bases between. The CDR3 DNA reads TGTGCCAGCACCCAGGACTATCGGGGCTACGAGCAGTACTTC. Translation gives CASTQDYRGYEQYF.

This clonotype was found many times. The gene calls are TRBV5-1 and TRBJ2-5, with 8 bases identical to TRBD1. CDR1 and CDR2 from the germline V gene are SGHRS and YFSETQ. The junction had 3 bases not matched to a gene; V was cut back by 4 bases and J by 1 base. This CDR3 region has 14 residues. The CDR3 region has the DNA TGCGCCAGCAGCGGACAGGGTGCCCAAGAGACCCAGTACTTC. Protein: CASSGQGAQETQYF.

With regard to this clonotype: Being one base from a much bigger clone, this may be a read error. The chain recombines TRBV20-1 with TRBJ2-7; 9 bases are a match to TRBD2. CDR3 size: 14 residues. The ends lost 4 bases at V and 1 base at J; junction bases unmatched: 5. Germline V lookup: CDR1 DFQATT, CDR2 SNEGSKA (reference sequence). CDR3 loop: CSAKIGLASYEQYF. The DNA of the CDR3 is TGCAGTGCTAAAATCGGACTAGCGTCCTACGAGCAGTACTTC.

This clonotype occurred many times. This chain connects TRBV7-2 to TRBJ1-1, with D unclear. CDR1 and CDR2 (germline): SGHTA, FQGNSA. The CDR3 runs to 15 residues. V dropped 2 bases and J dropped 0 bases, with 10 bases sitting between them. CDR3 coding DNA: TGTGCCAGCAGCTTAAGAAGGACGGTGAACACTGAAGCTTTCTTT. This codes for CASSLRRTVNTEAFF.